Listed below are T cell receptor beta chains from one sample, sequenced in a study of blood T cell repertoires in COVID-19. Clones were read by immunoSEQ multiplex PCR, and TCRdb kept only the in-frame ones, dropping some. Of approximately 210,000 clones listed, 70% to 90% are singletons. The sequenced material came from peripheral blood. Every receptor here comes from a woman aged 45 to 65 with active or convalescent COVID-19. Each CDR3 is given with its conserved first and last residue. The D gene is left open where the match is weak. A clone size is listed for some rows: how often the clone was seen (once, few, many), or a class if it is expanded.

>TRBV11-2|TRBJ1-4|.|.
CASSWGVANEKLFF
TGTGCCAGCAGCTGGGGGGTAGCTAATGAAAAACTGTTTTTT
>TRBV28|TRBJ1-2|.|TRBD1
CASSGGTVYGYTF
TGTGCCAGCAGTGGAGGGACAGTGTATGGCTACACCTTC
>TRBV2|TRBJ1-2|.|.
CASSVRDFPAGYTF
TGTGCCAGCAGTGTGCGGGACTTCCCCGCCGGCTACACCTTC
>TRBV5-1|TRBJ1-5|.|.
CASSLYGGQPQHF
TGCGCCAGCAGCTTGTATGGGGGGCAGCCCCAGCATTTT
>TRBV5-4|TRBJ2-2|.|.
CASSLDPSGELFF
TGTGCCAGCAGCTTGGATCCGTCCGGGGAGCTGTTTTTT
>TRBV5-6|TRBJ1-2|.|.
CASSLWSGIGYTF
TGTGCCAGCAGCTTGTGGTCAGGGATCGGCTACACCTTC
>TRBV28|TRBJ1-5|.|TRBD1
CASSLGQPNQPQHF
TGTGCCAGCAGCCTGGGACAGCCCAATCAGCCCCAGCATTTT
>TRBV5-5|TRBJ1-1|.|.
CASSGGGTEAFF
TGTGCCAGCAGCGGGGGAGGGACTGAAGCTTTCTTT
>TRBV18|TRBJ1-1|.|.
CASSPQAGTEAFF
TGTGCCAGCTCACCACAGGCGGGCACTGAAGCTTTCTTT
>TRBV28|TRBJ1-1|.|.
CAISRGGEAFF
TGTGCCATTTCTAGAGGGGGTGAAGCTTTCTTT
>TRBV5-4|TRBJ1-1|.|.
CASSRTTGMNTEAFF
TGTGCCAGCAGCCGGACGACAGGTATGAACACTGAAGCTTTCTTT
>TRBV10-3|TRBJ2-7|.|TRBD1
CATVPGQGVYEQYF
TGTGCCACGGTACCGGGACAGGGTGTCTACGAGCAGTACTTC
>TRBV3-1/TRBV3-2|TRBJ1-1|once|TRBD1
CASSQLTGHTEAFF
TGTGCCAGCAGCCAGCTGACAGGGCACACTGAAGCTTTCTTT
>TRBV24-1|TRBJ1-2|.|.
CATSDSGFRGYTF
TGTGCCACCAGTGATTCGGGTTTTCGGGGCTACACCTTC
>TRBV2|TRBJ2-3|.|.
CATAPTSTGMADTQYF
TGTGCCACAGCCCCCACATCCACCGGGATGGCAGATACGCAGTATTTT
>TRBV4-1|TRBJ1-3|.|TRBD1
CASSQDRAWTGASSGNTIYF
TGCGCCAGCAGCCAAGATCGGGCGTGGACAGGAGCCAGCTCTGGAAACACCATATATTTT
>TRBV6-5|TRBJ2-2|.|TRBD1
CASSYSPTTGAGELFF
TGTGCCAGCAGTTACTCACCTACAACAGGGGCCGGGGAGCTGTTTTTT
>TRBV6-4|TRBJ1-2|.|.
CASSDHTSNYGYTF
TGTGCCAGCAGTGACCACACGTCTAACTATGGCTACACCTTC
>TRBV29-1|TRBJ2-7|.|.
CSARDTSYEQYF
TGCAGCGCCCGGGACACCTCCTACGAGCAGTACTTC
>TRBV7-9|TRBJ1-4|.|.
CASSLFVLGAQNEKLFF
TGTGCCAGCAGCTTATTTGTGTTGGGGGCTCAAAATGAAAAACTGTTTTTT
>TRBV25-1|TRBJ1-6|.|TRBD1
CASSEHKNGQGINSPLHF
TGTGCCAGCAGTGAACACAAGAATGGACAGGGGATAAATTCACCCCTCCACTTT
>TRBV14|TRBJ1-2|.|.
CASSQQDSYGYTF
TGTGCCAGCAGCCAACAAGACAGCTATGGCTACACCTTC
>TRBV28|TRBJ1-3|.|.
CASSREGGSGNTIYF
TGTGCCAGCAGCCGGGAGGGGGGCTCTGGAAACACCATATATTTT
>TRBV5-6|TRBJ1-6|.|.
CASSLVGRDSPLHF
TGTGCCAGCAGCTTGGTGGGGAGGGATTCACCCCTCCACTTT
>TRBV6-1|TRBJ2-2|.|TRBD1
CASSVATGPGELFF
TGTGCCAGCAGTGTAGCGACAGGGCCCGGGGAGCTGTTTTTT
>TRBV6-5|TRBJ1-1|few|TRBD1
CASKTGGEAFF
TGTGCCAGCAAGACAGGGGGTGAAGCTTTCTTT
>TRBV6-4|TRBJ1-2|.|.
CASSDSGLQLDGYTF
TGTGCCAGCAGTGACTCTGGGCTTCAACTGGATGGCTACACCTTC
>TRBV30|TRBJ1-2|.|.
CAWNSRRANYGYTF
TGTGCCTGGAATAGCCGACGTGCTAACTATGGCTACACCTTC
>TRBV18|TRBJ1-2|.|.
CASSPYGWGDGYTF
TGTGCCAGCTCACCTTACGGCTGGGGGGATGGCTACACCTTC
>TRBV19|TRBJ2-3|.|TRBD2
CASSSPRAGGDTQYF
TGTGCCAGTAGTTCCCCGCGAGCGGGAGGAGATACGCAGTATTTT
>TRBV6-6|TRBJ1-4|.|TRBD1
CASSRGTGDEKLFF
TGTGCCAGCAGTCGGGGGACAGGGGATGAAAAACTGTTTTTT
>TRBV28|TRBJ1-2|few|.
CASTPGGPGYTF
TGTGCCAGCACTCCGGGGGGGCCCGGCTACACCTTC
>TRBV12-5|TRBJ2-7|.|.
CASGLKTGKYYEQYF
TGTGCTAGTGGTTTGAAAACGGGGAAGTATTACGAGCAGTACTTC
>TRBV6-5|TRBJ1-2|.|.
CASNTGNEGYTF
TGTGCCAGCAATACAGGGAATGAGGGCTACACCTTC
>TRBV2|TRBJ2-1|.|.
CASSIAVTYNEQFF
TGTGCCAGCAGTATAGCGGTGACATACAATGAGCAGTTCTTC
>TRBV28|TRBJ1-3|.|.
CASMAPTRGGSGNTIYF
TGTGCCAGCATGGCGCCAACCCGAGGAGGTTCTGGAAACACCATATATTTT
>TRBV15|TRBJ1-3|few|TRBD1
CATSMTGGGNTIYF
TGTGCCACCAGCATGACAGGGGGAGGAAACACCATATATTTT
>TRBV3-1/TRBV3-2|TRBJ1-2|.|TRBD1
CASSQDNRGRAGGYTF
TGTGCCAGCAGCCAAGATAACAGGGGGCGAGCGGGTGGCTACACCTTC
>TRBV4-1|TRBJ1-6|.|TRBD1
CASSQATGGLSYNSPLHF
TGCGCCAGCAGCCAAGCGACAGGGGGCCTGTCCTATAATTCACCCCTCCACTTT
>TRBV19|TRBJ1-6|once|.
CASSTLSGGSPLHF
TGTGCCAGTAGTACCCTGAGTGGAGGGTCACCCCTCCACTTT
>TRBV19|TRBJ1-2|few|.
CASSTRGQNYGYTF
TGTGCCAGTAGTACCAGGGGCCAGAACTATGGCTACACCTTC
>TRBV6-5|TRBJ1-2|.|.
CASSPRQTPYGYTF
TGTGCCAGCAGTCCCCGACAGACCCCCTATGGCTACACCTTC
>TRBV5-6|TRBJ2-2|many|TRBD2
CASSLGTSGTGELFF
TGTGCCAGCAGCTTGGGGACTAGCGGGACCGGGGAGCTGTTTTTT
>TRBV5-6|TRBJ1-2|.|.
CASSDLSGIGSRDGYTF
TGTGCCAGCAGTGACTTATCGGGAATTGGCTCCAGAGATGGCTACACCTTC
>TRBV28|TRBJ1-1|.|.
CATVPPGGKGNTEAFF
TGTGCCACCGTTCCTCCTGGGGGGAAGGGGAACACTGAAGCTTTCTTT
>TRBV5-1|TRBJ2-1|few|TRBD1
CASSLIGTGLYNEQFF
TGCGCCAGCAGCTTGATTGGGACAGGGCTGTACAATGAGCAGTTCTTC
>TRBV7-9|TRBJ1-1|.|.
CASSLGSRERVGTEAFF
TGTGCCAGCAGCTTAGGATCCAGGGAAAGGGTTGGGACTGAAGCTTTCTTT
>TRBV4-2|TRBJ2-5|.|TRBD2
CASSQEGRRGGRETQYF
TGTGCCAGCAGCCAAGAAGGACGGCGGGGGGGCCGAGAGACCCAGTACTTC